This TCR beta chain was sequenced during a study of CD8+ T cells in alopecia areata. Whole-study context: Treated patients took oral tofacitinib at 5 to 10 mg twice daily. The study's findings and limits: With just one nonresponder, it is still uncertain whether baseline CD8+ expansion relates to response.

Following RNA extraction, reverse transcription yielded cDNA that acted as the sequencing template. The repertoire was sequenced with immunoSEQ multiplex PCR; TCRdb's copy has only in-frame clones and lacks some. The table shows approximately 280,000 clones, with 55% to 70% occurring only once. Treatment of the sample: oral pan-JAK inhibitor, 5-10 mg twice daily. Per germline, CDR1 SGHAT and CDR2 FQNNGV. J gave up 1 base and V 5 bases, and 6 bases lay outside the gene matches. The CDR3 is 17 residues long. As for this clone: Its antigen is not identified.

The rearrangement joins TRBV11-2 to TRBJ2-1; 12 bases align to TRBD2. The receptor was derived from a human donor with alopecia areata. The sequencing used CD4+ T cells sorted from blood, collected at week 24, from a patient treated with tofacitinib. CDR3 bases: TGTGCCAGCAGCCCTCTAGCGGGGGGGGGATCCTACAATGAGCAGTTCTTC. This codes for CASSPLAGGGSYNEQFF.